Here is one T cell receptor beta chain with its context. What it binds is unknown. None of the donors, who were healthy HIV-negative adults, had recently had acute infections or vaccinations. Methods used by the authors: There were no quality scores in the junction-only immunoSEQ sequences, so filtering differed. Clones were sequenced by immunoSEQ multiplex PCR, and TCRdb holds only the in-frame ones, with some missing. V, J and clone size were drawn from that table, and D and trimming were deduced from the DNA. The sample includes a few hundred thousand clones, around 80% of them seen just once. The sample is drawn from a study of shared clonotypes between healthy human individuals. General study points: Apart from blood, nothing was sampled; tissue repertoires likely differ. Having only a few donors restricted how much genetic and exposure-history diversity was captured.

This sequence was found in a woman in her thirties or forties in good health. Some clones in this sample may be carry-over from other donors' samples. Sequencing used PBMCs.

The CDR3 loop is CASSLSSDKARGYTF. CDR3 sequence (DNA): TGTGCCAGCAGTTTATCCTCTGACAAGGCTCGTGGCTACACCTTC. The chain couples TRBV28 to TRBJ1-2; D gene uncertain. CDR3 length: 15 residues. Trimming left V 1 base short and J 7 bases short, with 16 bases between. Germline values: CDR1 MDHEN, CDR2 SYDVKM.